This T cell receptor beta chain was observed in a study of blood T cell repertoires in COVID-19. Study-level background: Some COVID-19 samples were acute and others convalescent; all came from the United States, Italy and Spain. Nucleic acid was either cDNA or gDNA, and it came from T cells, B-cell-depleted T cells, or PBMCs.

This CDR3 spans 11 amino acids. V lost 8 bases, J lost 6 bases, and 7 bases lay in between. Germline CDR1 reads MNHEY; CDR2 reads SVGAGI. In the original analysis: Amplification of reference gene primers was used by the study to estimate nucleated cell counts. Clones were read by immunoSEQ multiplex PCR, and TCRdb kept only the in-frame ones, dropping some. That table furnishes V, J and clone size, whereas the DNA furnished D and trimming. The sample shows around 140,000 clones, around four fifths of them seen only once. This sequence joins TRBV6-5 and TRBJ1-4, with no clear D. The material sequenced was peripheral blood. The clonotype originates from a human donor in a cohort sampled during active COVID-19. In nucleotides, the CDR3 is TGTGCCAGCGAGGCTGATGAAAAACTGTTTTTT. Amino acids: CASEADEKLFF.